This T cell receptor beta chain was captured by sequencing in a study of tumor and adjacent non-tumor tissue in lung cancer. RNA was extracted from bulk tissue without any cell sorting. The library came from three nested PCR rounds adapted from ARM-PCR protocols. One entry per CDR3 protein, called by TCRdb with MiXCR from the multiplex PCR reads. The sample carries fewer than 85,000 distinct CDR3 sequences, under 85% recorded once. Looked up from germline, CDR1 is SQVTM and CDR2 is ANQGSEA. The CDR3 runs to 13 residues. With regard to this clonotype: Because it lacks the conserved phenylalanine or tryptophan at the end, this CDR3 is likely a read error.

What was sequenced was lung tumor tissue. This chain joins TRBV29-1 and TRBJ1-5; unclear D gene. This clonotype was obtained from a woman aged 50 to 65 with non-small cell lung cancer. The CDR3 coding sequence is TGCAGCGTTGCCCTTCATCACGATCAGTCCCAGCATTTA. Translation gives CSVALHHDQSQHL.